A selection of T cell receptor beta chains follows, all from one sample in a study of beta chain features in type 1 diabetes. Method: immunoSEQ multiplex PCR; TCRdb's copy keeps in-frame clones and lacks some. This table has about 410,000 clones, 14% appearing once. Sequenced input: naive CD4+ T cells from blood. These receptors were collected from a man younger than 45 in good health. Each CDR3 is given with its conserved first and last residue. D genes are given only for firm matches.

TRBJ2-5,TRBV2,NA,CASSVETQYF
TRBJ1-5,TRBV2,NA,CASSSTSGAGQPQHF
TRBJ1-2,TRBV5-1,NA,CASSLEAPHGYTF
TRBJ2-5,TRBV14,NA,CASSQASETQYF
TRBJ2-1,TRBV13,NA,CASSLAALNEQFF
TRBJ2-5,TRBV20-1,NA,CSAERETQYF
TRBJ2-3,TRBV27,TRBD2,CASSLLAGGLDTQYF
TRBJ2-5,TRBV7-3,NA,CASSSWGETQYF
TRBJ1-6,TRBV9,NA,CASSVRGGHSPLHF
TRBJ2-5,TRBV5-4,TRBD2,CASSEQLSGRRETQYF
TRBJ2-5,TRBV30,TRBD1,CAWSPPTGTQETQYF
TRBJ2-1,TRBV5-4,NA,CASSFGGPRGYNEQFF
TRBJ2-4,TRBV30,TRBD1,CAWSLRPGTGVGIQYF
TRBJ1-1,TRBV27,NA,CASRKTGNTEAFF
TRBJ2-2,TRBV30,TRBD2,CAWRLPGLADYTGELFF
TRBJ2-5,TRBV5-6,NA,CASSPGAPRETQYF
TRBJ2-1,TRBV11-2,NA,CASSLVSDEQFF
TRBJ2-3,TRBV30,NA,CAWNTGPHTQYF
TRBJ2-5,TRBV30,NA,CAWKQQETQYF
TRBJ2-1,TRBV10-3,TRBD2,CAISPRLAGGPYNEQFF